This T cell receptor beta chain comes out of a study of response to subunit inactivated influenza vaccine. The study, taken as a whole, reports: Authors suggested few new T cells are recruited by each seasonal influenza vaccination.

TCRdb ran MiXCR on the RT-PCR reads and lists one entry per CDR3 protein. This table holds hundreds of thousands of distinct CDR3 sequences, 10% to 15% found once. J was trimmed by 0 bases and V by 4 bases; bases with no gene match: 10. The CDR3 spans 17 residues. Germline CDR1 is MDHEN and CDR2 is SYDVKM. This clonotype has ten or more counts. Its antigen is unknown. This clonotype was obtained from a man in his fifties or sixties who received an inactivated influenza vaccine. The V and J genes are TRBV28 and TRBJ2-3, with 7 bases aligning to TRBD2. The sequences come from non-naive T cells sorted from PBMCs, collected approximately 15 days before vaccination. The CDR3 is CASSSLEVSGSTDTQYF. As DNA, the CDR3 is TGTGCCAGCAGTTCCCTTGAGGTTAGCGGGAGCACAGATACGCAGTATTTT.